This T cell receptor beta chain appears in the sequencing data of a study of CD8 T cells in ankylosing spondylitis. General observations from the study: Researchers reportedly found disease-linked clones significantly enriched in matched ankylosing spondylitis synovial fluid. Earlier authors reported some of these motif variants in reactive arthritis synovial fluid and blood. There was a TCR beta motif, made of eight highly homologous variants, that appeared characteristic of ankylosing spondylitis blood.

Making the TCR beta libraries involved quantitative 5'-RACE with molecular barcodes. One entry per CDR3 protein results from TCRdb running MiXCR on the 5' RACE reads. This table holds about 220,000 distinct CDR3 sequences, over 9.5% found once. This clonotype was counted many times. Its specificity is unknown. Germline lookup yields CDR1 SGHVS and CDR2 FNYEAQ. This CDR3 is built from 14 residues. The V and J ends lost 1 base and 3 bases, in that order; junction bases with no gene match: 0. The TCR comes from a male donor with ankylosing spondylitis or in good health (not recorded which). The V gene is TRBV7-6, the J gene TRBJ2-1; 7 nucleotides line up with TRBD2. Sequenced material: blood, either unsorted or a sorted T cell fraction (not recorded which). CDR3 DNA: TGTGCCAGCAGCTTAGAGCGGGGCTACAATGAGCAGTTCTTC. It yields the protein CASSLERGYNEQFF. Variable domain in full (rest from reference TRBV7-6 and TRBJ2-1): GAGVSQSPRYKVTKRGQDVALRCDPISGHVSLYWYRQALGQGPEFLTYFNYEAQQDKSGLPNDRFSAERPEGSISTLTIQRTEQRDSAMYRCASSLERGYNEQFFGPGTRLTVL.